One sample yielded the 27 T cell receptor beta chains listed below, sequenced in a study of T cells in localized non-small cell lung cancer. Here immunoSEQ multiplex PCR was the method, and the copy in TCRdb shows in-frame clones only, minus some. The data show over 70,000 clones, roughly 93% seen once. Sequenced material: PBMCs, taken before any cancer treatment. Receptor source: a woman aged 35-75 years with stage II squamous cell lung carcinoma.

The chain has TRBV27 and TRBJ2-3; D may be TRBD1 or TRBD2 (7 bases each). The germline gives CDR1 MNHEY, CDR2 SMNVEV (reference sequence). V dropped 4 bases and J dropped 9 bases, with 23 bases sitting between them. The CDR3 covers 16 residues. The CDR3 loop reads CASSWGGETGFGTQYF. As DNA, the CDR3 is TGTGCCAGCAGTTGGGGGGGCGAGACAGGGTTCGGAACGCAGTATTTT.

The rearrangement uses TRBV19 and TRBJ1-1, with D maybe TRBD1 (5 bases). The germline V and J ends were trimmed by 7 bases and 1 base, with 16 bases remaining between them. The CDR3 spans 15 residues. In germline, CDR1 is LNHDA, CDR2 SQIVND (reference sequence). The CDR3 region is CASKGRGIENTEAFF. For the CDR3, the DNA is TGTGCCAGTAAAGGGCGGGGCATAGAGAACACTGAAGCTTTCTTT.

CDR3 sequence reads: CASSHDGNQPQHF. CDR3 coding DNA: TGTGCCAGCTCACACGACGGGAATCAGCCCCAGCATTTT. The genes are TRBV18 and TRBJ1-5; D unresolved. Germline CDR1 KGHSH, CDR2 LQKENI. V was pared by 4 bases and J by 4 bases, with 8 bases between. The CDR3 is made up of 13 amino acids.

This chain uses TRBV28 with TRBJ1-1; possible D gene TRBD1, 5 bases. This CDR3 comprises 12 residues. V was trimmed by 2 bases and J by 11 bases, leaving 12 bases between them. Germline V CDR1 and CDR2: MDHEN, SYDVKM. This CDR3 reads CASSLAGGKAFF. As DNA, the CDR3 is TGTGCCAGCAGTTTAGCGGGGGGTAAGGCTTTCTTT.

V and J are TRBV7-9 and TRBJ2-7; D is perhaps TRBD1 (6 bases). This CDR3 comprises 15 residues. Germline assignment: CDR1 SEHNR and CDR2 FQNEAQ (reference sequence). The ends were cut back, 5 bases at V and 0 bases at J, with 14 bases in the middle. The CDR3 spells CASSDYRVSSYEQYF. The CDR3 DNA reads TGTGCCAGCAGCGACTACAGGGTGAGCTCCTACGAGCAGTACTTC.

The count of this clone is one. The V call is TRBV5-4, the J call TRBJ1-1; the D is unclear. CDR1 is SGHNT and CDR2 is YYREEE in the germline V gene (reference sequence). Deletions cut 5 bases from V and 3 bases from J, with 14 bases between. CDR3 length: 14 residues. The CDR3 loop is CASSWGGFDTEAFF. CDR3 sequence (DNA): TGTGCCAGCAGTTGGGGAGGGTTCGACACTGAAGCTTTCTTT.

This chain connects TRBV6-6 to TRBJ2-5, with D maybe TRBD1 (5 bases). Germline CDR1 and CDR2: MNHNY and SVGAGI (reference sequence). The CDR3 is 13 residues long. Trimming shortened V by 6 bases and J by 5 bases, and 13 bases separated the two germline ends. The CDR3 sequence: CASSHRIRETQYF. In DNA form, the CDR3 reads TGTGCCAGCAGCCACAGGATTAGGGAGACCCAGTACTTC.

The gene calls are TRBV30 and TRBJ1-5, with D possibly matching TRBD1 (6 bases). Germline assignment: CDR1 GTSNPN and CDR2 SVGIG (reference sequence). The CDR3 is made up of 15 amino acids. V lost 3 bases to trimming and J lost 0 bases, with 12 bases between them. The CDR3 nucleotides read TGTGCCTGGAGGGAGACAGGTTATAGCAATCAGCCCCAGCATTTT. Its translation is CAWRETGYSNQPQHF.

V is TRBV5-8 and J is TRBJ1-5, with a possible D match to TRBD1 (6 bases). The CDR3 is 13 residues long. Trimming cost V 3 bases and J 6 bases, with 10 bases left between them. In germline, CDR1 is SGHTS, CDR2 YDEGEE. As DNA, the CDR3 is TGTGCCAGCAGCTCCCGGGGGCCTCAGCCCCAGCATTTT. As protein: CASSSRGPQPQHF. Drawing the rest from reference TRBV5-8 and TRBJ1-5, the complete variable domain is EAGVTQSPTHLIKTRGQQATLRCSPISGHTSVYWYQQALGLGLQFLLWYDEGEERNRGNFPPRFSGRQFPNYSSELNVNALELEDSALYLCASSSRGPQPQHFGDGTRLSIL.

The CDR3 loop reads CASSLQGQGRTDTQYF. CDR3 DNA: TGTGCCAGCAGCCTACAAGGGCAGGGCCGCACAGATACGCAGTATTTT. This sequence joins TRBV11-2 and TRBJ2-3, with D possibly being TRBD1 (5 bases). The CDR3 sequence is 16 residues long. Trimming stripped 5 bases from V and 1 base from J, with 16 bases between. CDR1 is SGHAT, CDR2 FQNNGV, per germline.

As for this clone: Other nucleotide sequences from this sample produce the same CDR3. The rearrangement joins TRBV19 to TRBJ2-3; D gene ambiguous. This CDR3 spans 13 amino acids. Germline lookup yields CDR1 LNHDA and CDR2 SQIVND (reference sequence). V dropped 3 bases and J dropped 1 base, with 5 bases sitting between them. The CDR3 region is CASSITGTDTQYF. The CDR3 coding sequence is TGTGCCAGTAGTATTACGGGCACAGATACGCAGTATTTT.

The chain is built from TRBV5-4 and TRBJ2-3; TRBD2 matches 7 bases. The J segment lost 1 base and the V segment lost 2 bases, leaving 4 bases of the junction unmatched. CDR3 length: 15 residues. CDR1 and CDR2 from the germline V gene are SGHNT and YYREEE (reference sequence). CDR3 protein: CASSLGGGGTDTQYF. The CDR3 coding sequence is TGTGCCAGCAGCTTAGGCGGGGGAGGCACAGATACGCAGTATTTT. Using reference TRBV5-4 and TRBJ2-3 for the parts outside the CDR3, the full variable domain is ETGVTQSPTHLIKTRGQQVTLRCSSQSGHNTVSWYQQALGQGPQFIFQYYREEENGRGNFPPRFSGLQFPNYSSELNVNALELDDSALYLCASSLGGGGTDTQYFGPGTRLTVL.

The rearrangement uses TRBV5-8 and TRBJ2-1; 16 bases align to TRBD2. The junction had 6 bases not matched to a gene; V was cut back by 1 base and J by 8 bases. Germline V gene data show CDR1 as SGHTS and CDR2 as YDEGEE. The CDR3 has 17 amino acids. The CDR3 is CASSLMGLAGGPHEQFF. The CDR3, as DNA: TGTGCCAGCAGCTTGATGGGACTAGCGGGAGGGCCCCATGAGCAGTTCTTC.

V and J are TRBV6-1 and TRBJ1-1; no clear D gene. This CDR3 has 14 amino acids. V was shortened by 4 bases and J by 2 bases, with 11 bases between the two germline ends. Per germline, CDR1 MNHNS and CDR2 SASEGT. DNA for the CDR3: TGTGCCAGCAGTGCGACGATAGCCAACACTGAAGCTTTCTTT. Translation gives CASSATIANTEAFF.

J is TRBJ2-5 and V is TRBV28; the match to TRBD1 covers 7 bases. J gave up 5 bases and V 4 bases, and 7 bases lay outside the gene matches. The CDR3 covers 14 residues. Germline V gene lookup returns CDR1 MDHEN and CDR2 SYDVKM. CDR3 region: CASSWAGGVETQYF. The DNA of the CDR3 is TGTGCCAGCAGTTGGGCAGGGGGTGTTGAGACCCAGTACTTC. Variable domain in full (rest from reference TRBV28 and TRBJ2-5): DVKVTQSSRYLVKRTGEKVFLECVQDMDHENMFWYRQDPGLGLRLIYFSYDVKMKEKGDIPEGYSVSREKKERFSLILESASTNQTSMYLCASSWAGGVETQYFGPGTRLLVL.

V and J are TRBV7-8 and TRBJ2-3; 10 positions match TRBD1. The V and J ends lost 0 bases and 4 bases, in that order; junction bases with no gene match: 4. Germline values: CDR1 SGHVS, CDR2 FQNEAQ. This CDR3 is built from 16 residues. The CDR3 protein is CASSLAPTGGSDTQYF. CDR3 DNA: TGTGCCAGCAGCTTAGCCCCGACAGGGGGCTCAGATACGCAGTATTTT.

CDR3 sequence reads: CASSLGSGSNQPQHF. CDR3 bases: TGTGCCAGCAGTTTAGGGTCGGGTAGCAATCAGCCCCAGCATTTT. V and J are TRBV28 and TRBJ1-5, with unresolved D. The CDR3 consists of 15 residues. Germline CDR1 is MDHEN and CDR2 is SYDVKM. V lost 2 bases to trimming and J lost 0 bases, with 8 bases between them.

The V call is TRBV19, the J call TRBJ1-2, with 7 nucleotides matching TRBD1. This CDR3 contains 15 residues. Per the germline V gene, CDR1 is LNHDA and CDR2 is SQIVND (reference sequence). Losses at the gene ends were 8 bases for V and 1 base for J; bases not matched to a gene: 10. The CDR3 is CASVAGTVDNYGYTF. For the CDR3, the DNA is TGTGCCAGTGTCGCCGGGACAGTGGATAACTATGGCTACACCTTC.

The chain uses TRBV5-4 and TRBJ2-1; TRBD2 matches at 8 bases. The germline CDR1 and CDR2 sequences are SGHNT and YYREEE (reference sequence). The CDR3 extends over 15 amino acids. The junction had 8 bases not matched to a gene; V was cut back by 2 bases and J by 7 bases. CDR3 loop: CASSFGGGPANEQFF. CDR3 DNA: TGTGCCAGCAGCTTCGGGGGGGGGCCGGCGAATGAGCAGTTCTTC.

CDR3 DNA sequence: TGCGCCAGCAGCCCCTCGGCGGAGGGTCTTAACTATGGCTACACCTTC. This sequence encodes CASSPSAEGLNYGYTF. The genes are TRBV5-1 and TRBJ1-2; D ambiguous. The germline CDR1 and CDR2 sequences are SGHRS and YFSETQ. The V and J ends lost 4 bases and 1 base respectively, with 17 bases between them. The CDR3 contains 16 residues. Drawing the rest from reference TRBV5-1 and TRBJ1-2, the complete variable domain is KAGVTQTPRYLIKTRGQQVTLSCSPISGHRSVSWYQQTPGQGLQFLFEYFSETQRNKGNFPGRFSGRQFSNSRSEMNVSTLELGDSALYLCASSPSAEGLNYGYTFGSGTRLTVV.

The chain uses TRBV5-1 and TRBJ2-7, with D hard to call. The CDR3 runs 14 residues. CDR1 and CDR2 (germline): SGHRS, YFSETQ. The V end lost 0 bases, the J end lost 0 bases, and 7 bases lay between the germline ends. Here the CDR3 DNA reads TGCGCCAGCAGCTTGGAGCTAAGCTCCTACGAGCAGTACTTC. Translated: CASSLELSSYEQYF.

The V gene is TRBV13, the J gene TRBJ1-1, with a tentative D call TRBD1 (6 bases). Trimming pared 5 bases from V and 1 base from J, leaving 11 bases between. This CDR3 has 14 amino acids. Looked up from germline, CDR1 is PRHDT and CDR2 is FYEKMQ (reference sequence). This chain's CDR3 is CASSPPQGNTEAFF. The CDR3 region has the DNA TGTGCCAGCAGCCCACCACAGGGGAACACTGAAGCTTTCTTT.

The J gene is TRBJ2-1, the V gene TRBV27, with TRBD2 matching 10 bases. The germline CDR1 and CDR2 sequences are MNHEY and SMNVEV (reference sequence). The CDR3 extends over 12 amino acids. With V trimmed by 7 bases and J by 9 bases, 3 bases remained unmatched. The CDR3 sequence: CASNIAGGEQFF. The CDR3 nucleotides read TGTGCCAGCAATATAGCGGGAGGTGAGCAGTTCTTC.

The rearrangement joins TRBV10-3 to TRBJ1-2, with D maybe TRBD1 (5 bases). Germline loops: CDR1 ENHRY, CDR2 SYGVKD. The CDR3 consists of 13 residues. Trimming took 2 bases from V and 5 from J, leaving 9 bases between them. CDR3 nucleotides: TGTGCCATCAGTGAGCCGCAGGGTTATGGCTACACCTTC. Translated, it gives CAISEPQGYGYTF.

V and J are TRBV28 and TRBJ1-1; D is perhaps TRBD1 (5 bases). There are 13 residues in the CDR3. Trimming shortened V by 2 bases and J by 5 bases, and 9 bases separated the two germline ends. The germline CDR1 and CDR2 sequences are MDHEN and SYDVKM. The CDR3 here is CASSLEGRTEAFF. For the CDR3, the DNA is TGTGCCAGCAGTTTAGAGGGGAGGACTGAAGCTTTCTTT.

The sample holds a few counts of this clone. The chain recombines TRBV15 with TRBJ1-3; TRBD1 agrees at 9 bases. Germline CDR1 LNHNV, CDR2 YYDKDF (reference sequence). The CDR3 covers 21 residues. V was clipped by 3 bases and J by 3 bases; unmatched bases: 21. The CDR3 sequence: CATSSWGEEGQGALVGNTIYF. CDR3 in DNA: TGTGCCACCAGCAGCTGGGGGGAAGAGGGACAGGGCGCTTTGGTTGGAAACACCATATATTTT. Full variable domain (rest looked up from reference TRBV15 and TRBJ1-3): DAMVIQNPRYQVTQFGKPVTLSCSQTLNHNVMYWYQQKSSQAPKLLFHYYDKDFNNEADTPDNFQSRRPNTSFCFLDIRSPGLGDTAMYLCATSSWGEEGQGALVGNTIYFGEGSWLTVV.

The chain is built from TRBV25-1 and TRBJ1-5, with a weak D call TRBD1 (6 bases). The ends were cut back, 5 bases at V and 5 bases at J, with 13 bases in the middle. The germline V gene has CDR1 MGHDK and CDR2 SYGVNS. The CDR3 spans 14 residues. The CDR3 spells CASSTGPSDQPQHF. In DNA form, the CDR3 reads TGTGCCAGCAGTACAGGGCCGAGCGATCAGCCCCAGCATTTT.